The subject of this entry is one T cell receptor beta chain. This CDR3 spans 17 amino acids. Trimming stripped 2 bases from V and 2 bases from J, with 17 bases between. The sample is drawn from a study of control samples from healthy donors and cancer patients. Clones were sequenced by immunoSEQ multiplex PCR, and TCRdb holds only the in-frame ones, with some missing. This table holds 90,000 to 100,000 clones, roughly 84% found once. The chain combines TRBV5-3 with TRBJ1-3; no clear D. TRBV5-3 is an ORF; its function is uncertain. Sequenced sample: PBMCs. This sequence originates from a man between 65 and 80 years old with lung cancer. CDR3 sequence (DNA): TGTGCCAGAAGCTTTCTCCGGCCTTTAAAGACTGGAAACACCATATATTTT. Protein: CARSFLRPLKTGNTIYF.